A single sample gave rise to the 11 T cell receptor delta chains below, sequenced in a study of gamma-delta chains in newborns, infants, children. TCRdb re-analyzed the reads via CATT. The sample lists around 4,500 delta-chain clones, approximately 4.7% occurring once. Specimen: blood. These receptor sequences come from a child who was a newborn, infant or young child, either healthy, febrile or measles-vaccinated (not recorded which).

As concerns this clone: This likely stems from a read error, as it lies one base from a far larger clone. The identical CDR3 is also encoded by other nucleotide sequences in the sample. The V gene is TRDV2, the J gene TRDJ3, with 12 bases matching TRDD3. This CDR3 has 18 amino acids. The germline V gene has CDR1 GEAIGNYY and CDR2 EKD. CDR3 loop: CACDSTGGYSWDTRQMFF. DNA for the CDR3: TGTGCCTGTGACAGTACTGGGGGATACTCCTGGGACACCCGCCAGATGTTTTTC.

This clone was seen a handful of times. The junction departs from the called germline gene at one end, perhaps through a read error. This chain links TRDV2 with TRDJ3, with 7 nucleotides matching TRDD3. The CDR3 contains 18 residues. The germline gives CDR1 GEAIGNYY, CDR2 EKD. The CDR3 nucleotides are TGTGCCCGTGACACGTTGGGGGACAGCTCCTGGGACACCCGACAGATGTTTTTC. It codes for CARDTLGDSSWDTRQMFF.

By proportion, this clone is large. Other DNA sequences in the same sample also yield this CDR3. The J gene is TRDJ2, the V gene TRDV2, with TRDD3 identical over 8 bases. This CDR3 comprises 14 residues. Germline CDR1 and CDR2: GEAIGNYY and EKD. V was clipped by 4 bases and J by 5 bases; unmatched bases: 5. The CDR3 DNA reads TGTGCCTGTGATTCCATGGGGGATACAGCACAACTCTTCTTT. It specifies CACDSMGDTAQLFF.

The chain uses TRDV2 and TRDJ3; 13 bases map to TRDD3. From germline, CDR1 is GEAIGNYY and CDR2 EKD. The CDR3 is made up of 21 amino acids. After removal of 9 bases from V and 0 bases from J, the junction contained 16 bases not matched to a gene. The CDR3 coding sequence is TGTGCCCGTGTCTCCGTACTGGGGGATACGCGAAGCTCCTGGGACACCCGACAGATGTTTTTC. Translating it yields CARVSVLGDTRSSWDTRQMFF.

This clone has more than one count but fewer than ten. This rearrangement joins TRDV2 to TRDJ3; 12 nucleotides line up with TRDD3. Germline loops: CDR1 GEAIGNYY, CDR2 EKD. CDR3 length equals 20 residues. After removal of 1 base from V and 0 bases from J, the junction contained 6 bases not matched to a gene. CDR3 protein: CACDTYWGIPSSWDTRQMFF. CDR3 DNA sequence: TGTGCCTGTGACACGTACTGGGGGATACCCAGCTCCTGGGACACCCGACAGATGTTTTTC.

This clone was recorded once. CDR3: CACDTECGGWSSWDTRQMFF. The CDR3 nucleotides read TGTGCCTGTGACACCGAGTGCGGGGGGTGGAGCTCCTGGGACACCCGACAGATGTTTTTC. The chain links TRDV2 to TRDJ3; a possible D gene is TRDD3 (5 bases). The J gene was missing in TCRdb and was found by matching the end of the DNA to germline. Germline CDR1 is GEAIGNYY and CDR2 is EKD. Trimming took 0 bases from V and 0 from J, leaving 17 bases between them. This CDR3 region has 20 residues.

The J gene is TRDJ2, the V gene TRDV2; 8 nucleotides match TRDD3. V trimming: 0 bases; J trimming: 6 bases; junction bases outside the gene matches: 2. Germline V CDR1 and CDR2: GEAIGNYY, EKD. The CDR3 extends over 14 amino acids. The CDR3: CACDTVLGAAQLFF. The CDR3 bases are TGTGCCTGTGACACCGTACTGGGGGCAGCACAACTCTTCTTT.

This clone was recorded a few times. The chain carries TRDV1 and TRDJ1; D is perhaps TRDD2 (6 bases). V lost 4 bases to trimming and J lost 0 bases, with 21 bases between them. The CDR3 covers 18 residues. Germline lookup yields CDR1 TSWWSYY and CDR2 QGS. The CDR3: CALGALPPILPYTDKLIF. The CDR3 DNA follows: TGTGCTCTTGGGGCACTGCCCCCTATCCTACCGTACACCGATAAACTCATCTTT.

This clone was counted between two and nine times. This chain connects TRDV2 to TRDJ2; 9 bases match TRDD3. Germline V gene data show CDR1 as GEAIGNYY and CDR2 as EKD. This CDR3 spans 14 amino acids. J was trimmed by 3 bases and V by 3 bases; bases with no gene match: 1. This chain's CDR3 is CACDYWGMTAQLFF. CDR3 bases: TGTGCCTGTGACTACTGGGGGATGACAGCACAACTCTTCTTT.

The chain is built from TRDV1 and TRDJ1; 10 bases align to TRDD3. The V and J ends lost 5 bases and 0 bases, in that order; junction bases with no gene match: 30. The CDR3 is 24 residues long. Germline CDR1 is TSWWSYY and CDR2 is QGS. This CDR3 reads CALGTPCLIPTAHFTGGYTDKLIF. In DNA form, the CDR3 reads TGTGCTCTTGGGACCCCTTGCCTAATTCCTACGGCCCACTTTACTGGGGGATACACCGATAAACTCATCTTT.

This clone has only a few counts. The rearrangement joins TRDV2 to TRDJ2; 9 bases align to TRDD3. The CDR3 extends over 16 amino acids. The V gene's germline CDR1 is GEAIGNYY and CDR2 EKD. The V and J ends lost 1 base and 3 bases, in that order; junction bases with no gene match: 5. The CDR3 DNA reads TGTGCCTGTGACACTATGGGGATACGTATGACAGCACAACTCTTCTTT. Encoded protein: CACDTMGIRMTAQLFF.